The 15 T cell receptor beta chains reported below all come from one sample, sequenced in a study of blood T cell repertoires in COVID-19. Data came from immunoSEQ multiplex PCR; TCRdb stores just in-frame clones and leaves some out. The table has about 220,000 clones, more than 75% seen once. Sequencing used peripheral blood. The receptors were sampled from a man aged 40-55 years with active or convalescent COVID-19.

This sequence joins TRBV9 and TRBJ2-7; TRBD2 matches 11 bases. Germline V gives CDR1 SGDLS, CDR2 YYNGEE. V shed 0 bases and J 3 bases; nucleotides not matched to a gene: 2. CDR3 length: 15 amino acids. The CDR3 spells CASSVAGTSGYEQYF. The CDR3 DNA is TGTGCCAGCAGCGTAGCCGGGACTAGCGGCTACGAGCAGTACTTC. The full variable domain, rest sourced from reference TRBV9 and TRBJ2-7, is DSGVTQTPKHLITATGQRVTLRCSPRSGDLSVYWYQQSLDQGLQFLIQYYNGEERAKGNILERFSAQQFPDLHSELNLSSLELGDSALYFCASSVAGTSGYEQYFGPGTRLTVT.

Points on this clone: Within the sample, other DNA sequences also encode this same CDR3. This chain uses TRBV7-3 with TRBJ1-1, with D maybe TRBD1 (5 bases). CDR1 and CDR2 (germline): SGHTA, FQGTGA. The CDR3 sequence is 14 residues long. The V end was cut by 0 bases, the J end by 5 bases, with 10 bases between. The CDR3 reads CASSLTGGATEAFF. CDR3 nucleotides: TGTGCCAGCAGCTTAACAGGCGGGGCTACTGAAGCTTTCTTT. Full variable domain (rest looked up from reference TRBV7-3 and TRBJ1-1): GAGVSQTPSNKVTEKGKYVELRCDPISGHTALYWYRQSLGQGPEFLIYFQGTGAADDSGLPNDRFFAVRPEGSVSTLKIQRTERGDSAVYLCASSLTGGATEAFFGQGTRLTVV.

In its sample, this clone was seen a few times. V usage is TRBV11-2 and J usage is TRBJ2-7, with TRBD1 matching 10 bases. Germline CDR1 is SGHAT and CDR2 is FQNNGV. The CDR3 runs to 17 residues. Trimming took 6 bases from V and 6 from J; bases not matched to a gene: 17. CDR3 residues: CASSPLDGGTGEGEQYF. The CDR3 nucleotides read TGTGCCAGCAGTCCCCTAGACGGTGGGACAGGGGAAGGCGAGCAGTACTTC.

This clone was recorded only once. The chain is built from TRBV12-3 or TRBV12-4 and TRBJ2-5; 7 bases map to TRBD1. This CDR3 comprises 13 residues. The ends lost 3 bases at V and 4 bases at J; junction bases unmatched: 2. The CDR3 sequence: CASSFDRVETQYF. For the CDR3, the DNA is TGTGCCAGCAGTTTCGACAGGGTAGAGACCCAGTACTTC.

This sequence joins TRBV28 and TRBJ1-4; 9 bases agree with TRBD1. V lost 6 bases to trimming and J lost 1 base; unmatched junction nucleotides: 3. Germline CDR1 and CDR2: MDHEN and SYDVKM. The CDR3 contains 15 residues. Written as DNA, the CDR3 is TGTGCCAGCAGCCAGGGACAGGGAACTAATGAAAAACTGTTTTTT. This codes for CASSQGQGTNEKLFF.

This clone was detected once. The V gene is TRBV10-3, the J gene TRBJ2-7, with 7 bases fitting TRBD1. Germline CDR1 and CDR2: ENHRY and SYGVKD. V trimming: 4 bases; J trimming: 0 bases; junction bases outside the gene matches: 0. CDR3 length equals 13 residues. The CDR3, as DNA: TGTGCCATCAGTGGGGACAGCTCCTACGAGCAGTACTTC. Protein product: CAISGDSSYEQYF.

The J gene is TRBJ1-2, the V gene TRBV5-6; 8 bases are a match to TRBD1. Germline trimming cut 6 bases from V and 8 bases from J; bases unmatched to any gene: 9. This CDR3 spans 13 amino acids. Per germline, CDR1 SGHDT and CDR2 YYEEEE. CDR3 sequence (DNA): TGTGCCAGCAAAGGTACAGGGGGGCGAGGCTACACCTTC. Encoded protein: CASKGTGGRGYTF.

The chain recombines TRBV5-1 with TRBJ1-1, with TRBD1 as a possible D gene (5 bases). Trimming removed 4 bases at V and 5 bases at J, with 15 bases between. Germline loops: CDR1 SGHRS, CDR2 YFSETQ. There are 14 residues in the CDR3. CDR3 DNA: TGCGCCAGCAGCCCTGGCGGGGGGGAAACTGAAGCTTTCTTT. Translation gives CASSPGGGETEAFF.

As DNA, the CDR3 is TGTGCCAGCAGACGGGGATCCTACGAGCAGTACTTC. Protein product: CASRRGSYEQYF. The chain links TRBV2 to TRBJ2-7, with D possibly matching TRBD2 (5 bases). CDR1 and CDR2 from the germline V gene are SNHLY and FYNNEI. Trimming took 6 bases from V and 1 from J, leaving 7 bases between them. The CDR3 spans 12 residues. The entire variable domain, with the rest obtained from reference TRBV2 and TRBJ2-7, is as follows: EPEVTQTPSHQVTQMGQEVILRCVPISNHLYFYWYRQILGQKVEFLVSFYNNEISEKSEIFDDQFSVERPDGSNFTLKIRSTKLEDSAMYFCASRRGSYEQYFGPGTRLTVT.

The chain joins TRBV27 to TRBJ1-6; the match to TRBD1 covers 7 bases. In germline, CDR1 is MNHEY, CDR2 SMNVEV (reference sequence). The CDR3 runs to 14 residues. V gave up 7 bases and J gave up 6 bases; unmatched junction bases: 6. The CDR3 DNA sequence: TGTGCCAGCACCTTGGGACAGTCTAATTCACCCCTCCACTTT. This sequence encodes CASTLGQSNSPLHF.

This clone occurred once. The rearrangement joins TRBV6-5 to TRBJ2-3, with a possible D match to TRBD2 (6 bases). This CDR3 is built from 15 residues. Trimming removed 7 bases at V and 3 bases at J, with 17 bases between. Germline V gene data show CDR1 as MNHEY and CDR2 as SVGAGI. The CDR3 DNA sequence: TGTGCCAGCAAAGTGACGGGAGTTGGGACAGATACGCAGTATTTT. Translation gives CASKVTGVGTDTQYF.

The genes are TRBV28 and TRBJ1-5, with a possible D match to TRBD1 (6 bases). From germline, CDR1 is MDHEN and CDR2 SYDVKM. V lost 6 bases and J 0 bases, leaving 12 bases between the germline ends. This CDR3 is built from 15 residues. The CDR3 protein is CASSRDTYSNQPQHF. CDR3 DNA: TGTGCCAGCAGCCGGGACACCTATAGCAATCAGCCCCAGCATTTT.

V usage is TRBV4-1 and J usage is TRBJ1-5; 9 bases are a match to TRBD1. J gave up 4 bases and V 3 bases, and 13 bases lay outside the gene matches. The CDR3 is made up of 18 amino acids. CDR1 and CDR2 from the germline V gene are MGHRA and YSYEKL. DNA of the CDR3: TGCGCCAGCAGCCAGACCCTTTCCGGGACAGGGTGGAATCAGCCCCAGCATTTT. This translates into CASSQTLSGTGWNQPQHF.

This clone was found a few times. The V and J genes are TRBV27 and TRBJ2-7; D gene unclear. In germline, CDR1 is MNHEY, CDR2 SMNVEV (reference sequence). The CDR3 is 15 residues long. V was clipped by 2 bases and J by 2 bases, with 13 bases between them. The CDR3 protein is CASSLKPQVAYEQYF. The CDR3 DNA reads TGTGCCAGCAGTTTAAAGCCCCAGGTCGCCTACGAGCAGTACTTC.

The V and J genes are TRBV30 and TRBJ2-7; no firm D call. Germline CDR1 and CDR2: GTSNPN and SVGIG (reference sequence). The CDR3 length is 13 residues. V was cut by 3 bases and J by 6 bases, with 15 bases left in between. This CDR3 reads CAWSLTILAEQYF. For the CDR3, the DNA is TGTGCCTGGAGCCTCACGATATTAGCCGAGCAGTACTTC. Combining the CDR3 with reference TRBV30 and TRBJ2-7 gives the whole variable domain SQTIHQWPATLVQPVGSPLSLECTVEGTSNPNLYWYRQAAGRGLQLLFYSVGIGQISSEVPQNLSASRPQDRQFILSSKKLLLSDSGFYLCAWSLTILAEQYFGPGTRLTVT.